The 29 T cell receptor beta chains below all came from one sample that was sequenced in a study of CD8+ T cells in alopecia areata. As to treatment: oral pan-JAK inhibitor, 5-10 mg twice daily. After isolation, RNA underwent reverse transcription to generate cDNA as the sequencing template. The assay was immunoSEQ multiplex PCR, and TCRdb's table has in-frame clones only and misses some. The repertoire holds 180,000 or so clones, with about 62% as singletons. The sample was CD4+ T cells sorted from blood, taken at week 24, from a patient treated with tofacitinib. The receptors shown here come from a human donor with alopecia areata.

This clone appeared once. The chain employs TRBV11-2 and TRBJ2-2; TRBD1 aligns across 7 bases. The CDR3 runs to 14 residues. The ends lost 10 bases at V and 0 bases at J; junction bases unmatched: 5. Looked up from germline, CDR1 is SGHAT and CDR2 is FQNNGV. The CDR3 DNA is TGTGCCACCCAGGGACAGCCGAACACCGGGGAGCTGTTTTTT. Translated, it gives CATQGQPNTGELFF.

This clone was found a few times. This chain joins TRBV5-1 and TRBJ2-5; 7 nucleotides match TRBD1. This CDR3 is 14 amino acids long. The germline V gene encodes CDR1 SGHRS and CDR2 YFSETQ. Germline trimming cut 2 bases from V and 5 bases from J; bases unmatched to any gene: 6. CDR3 loop: CASSLSQGDETQYF. The CDR3 DNA sequence: TGCGCCAGCAGCTTATCTCAGGGGGACGAGACCCAGTACTTC.

The chain's CDR3 is CAWSSGTGNQPQHF. The CDR3 DNA is TGTGCCTGGAGTTCCGGGACAGGCAATCAGCCCCAGCATTTT. This rearrangement joins TRBV30 to TRBJ1-5; 7 bases line up with TRBD1. The J segment lost 2 bases and the V segment lost 2 bases, leaving 3 bases of the junction unmatched. The CDR3 runs 14 residues. CDR1 GTSNPN and CDR2 SVGIG come from the germline V gene (reference sequence).

Written as DNA, the CDR3 is TGTGCCAGCAGCTTAGCCAGCAATCAGCCCCAGCATTTT. Its translation is CASSLASNQPQHF. The J gene is TRBJ1-5, the V gene TRBV7-9; D uncertain. Between the trimmed V and J ends, which lost 0 bases and 1 base, there was a span of 1 base. The CDR3 spans 13 residues. From germline, CDR1 is SEHNR and CDR2 FQNEAQ (reference sequence).

The gene calls are TRBV6-5 and TRBJ2-7; 9 bases are a match to TRBD1. CDR3 size: 14 residues. Germline V CDR1 and CDR2: MNHEY, SVGAGI. After removal of 6 bases from V and 3 bases from J, the junction contained 6 bases not matched to a gene. The CDR3, as DNA: TGTGCCAGCAGCCGGGGACAGGGAATCTACGAGCAGTACTTC. This codes for CASSRGQGIYEQYF.

The rearrangement uses TRBV29-1 and TRBJ1-3; 7 nucleotides line up with TRBD1. Germline V lookup: CDR1 SQVTM, CDR2 ANQGSEA. J gave up 4 bases and V 7 bases, and 7 bases lay outside the gene matches. The CDR3 is made up of 13 amino acids. CDR3 loop: CSAGEGAGNTIYF. CDR3 nucleotides: TGCAGCGCCGGCGAGGGGGCCGGAAACACCATATATTTT.

V gene TRBV10-3 combines with J gene TRBJ2-7, with a tentative D call TRBD2 (5 bases). CDR3 length: 14 amino acids. The V gene lost 10 bases and the J gene lost 4 bases, with 20 bases spanning the gap. Germline values: CDR1 ENHRY, CDR2 SYGVKD. The CDR3 loop reads CATRRNGEIYEQYF. CDR3 coding DNA: TGTGCCACCCGACGTAACGGGGAAATATACGAGCAGTACTTC.

This clone appeared a single time. The chain combines TRBV6-5 with TRBJ1-2; maybe TRBD1 (5 bases). V lost 5 bases, J lost 7 bases, and 20 bases lay in between. The germline CDR1 and CDR2 sequences are MNHEY and SVGAGI. This CDR3 spans 15 amino acids. The CDR3 DNA reads as TGTGCCAGCAGTACGACCTTAACGGCGGGGGGTGGCTACACCTTC. Translating it yields CASSTTLTAGGGYTF.

The rearrangement uses TRBV2 and TRBJ2-1; 7 nucleotides align to TRBD2. Trimming removed 6 bases from V and 5 bases from J; junction bases left unmatched: 7. The CDR3 runs to 14 residues. Germline CDR1 and CDR2: SNHLY and FYNNEI. CDR3 sequence: CASRPLLADNEQFF. DNA of the CDR3: TGTGCCAGCAGGCCGCTTCTAGCGGACAATGAGCAGTTCTTC.

This sequence joins TRBV29-1 and TRBJ2-5, with D hard to call. V gave up 3 bases and J gave up 3 bases, with 11 bases separating them. CDR1 is SQVTM, CDR2 ANQGSEA, per germline. The CDR3 extends over 13 amino acids. This CDR3 is CSVDHSRKETQYF. CDR3 coding DNA: TGCAGCGTTGATCACTCTAGAAAAGAGACCCAGTACTTC.

The genes are TRBV30 and TRBJ1-5, with D hard to call. The ends were cut back, 1 base at V and 7 bases at J, with 17 bases in the middle. This CDR3 has 15 residues. Germline CDR1 and CDR2: GTSNPN and SVGIG (reference sequence). The CDR3 protein is CAWSDQGPPNQPQHF. In DNA form, the CDR3 reads TGTGCCTGGAGTGACCAAGGACCTCCCAACCAGCCCCAGCATTTT. The complete variable domain, with remaining parts taken from reference TRBV30 and TRBJ1-5, reads SQTIHQWPATLVQPVGSPLSLECTVEGTSNPNLYWYRQAAGRGLQLLFYSVGIGQISSEVPQNLSASRPQDRQFILSSKKLLLSDSGFYLCAWSDQGPPNQPQHFGDGTRLSIL.

This clone has only a few counts. V gene TRBV28 combines with J gene TRBJ2-7; TRBD1 or TRBD2 may be the D gene (5 bases each). Trimming took 3 bases from V and 5 from J, leaving 17 bases between them. The CDR3 totals 15 residues. From germline, CDR1 is MDHEN and CDR2 SYDVKM. CDR3 sequence (DNA): TGTGCCAGCAGTTTGACGGGGCCGATCAACGACGAGCAGTACTTC. Residues: CASSLTGPINDEQYF.

The chain uses TRBV4-1 and TRBJ2-5; 7 positions match TRBD1. CDR1 MGHRA and CDR2 YSYEKL come from the germline V gene. The CDR3 loop spans 13 amino acids. The V and J ends lost 4 bases and 5 bases, in that order; junction bases with no gene match: 4. The CDR3 sequence: CASSRTGAETQYF. In DNA, the CDR3 is TGCGCCAGCAGCCGCACAGGGGCGGAGACCCAGTACTTC.

The chain recombines TRBV2 with TRBJ2-5, with 7 bases fitting TRBD1. Germline trimming cut 4 bases from V and 2 bases from J; bases unmatched to any gene: 4. Germline loops: CDR1 SNHLY, CDR2 FYNNEI. This CDR3 spans 14 amino acids. Written as DNA, the CDR3 is TGTGCCAGCAGTGCACAGGGGCGTCAAGAGACCCAGTACTTC. Protein product: CASSAQGRQETQYF.

This sequence joins TRBV4-3 and TRBJ2-5, with TRBD1 matching 9 bases. The length of the CDR3 is 13 residues. V lost 6 bases, J lost 5 bases, and 4 bases stayed unmatched. CDR1 is LGHNA, CDR2 YSLEER, per germline. The CDR3 DNA reads as TGCGCCAGCAGGGGACAGGGTACGGAGACCCAGTACTTC. It codes for CASRGQGTETQYF.

This chain links TRBV6-1 with TRBJ2-5; D ambiguous. V shed 7 bases and J shed 2 bases, with 2 bases lying between them. CDR3 length equals 10 residues. CDR1 is MNHNS, CDR2 SASEGT, per germline. The CDR3 spells CASNQETQYF. As DNA, the CDR3 is TGTGCCAGCAATCAAGAGACCCAGTACTTC.

This chain links TRBV30 with TRBJ2-5; D may be TRBD1 (5 bases). The V gene's germline CDR1 is GTSNPN and CDR2 SVGIG (reference sequence). V was clipped by 0 bases and J by 5 bases, with 10 bases between them. The CDR3 has 13 residues. Written as DNA, the CDR3 is TGTGCCTGGAGTGTAAGGGGTTCCGAGACCCAGTACTTC. Translating gives CAWSVRGSETQYF.

This clone was recorded once. The chain is built from TRBV30 and TRBJ1-3; tentative D call: TRBD1 (6 bases). Germline CDR1 GTSNPN, CDR2 SVGIG (reference sequence). The CDR3 is 14 residues long. The V gene lost 2 bases and the J gene lost 0 bases, with 8 bases spanning the gap. In DNA form, the CDR3 reads TGTGCCTGGAGTCGAGGGGGCTCTGGAAACACCATATATTTT. Translating it yields CAWSRGGSGNTIYF.

This clone was observed a single time. The rearrangement uses TRBV28 and TRBJ2-7; weak D call: TRBD2 (6 bases). Germline V gene sequence: CDR1 MDHEN, CDR2 SYDVKM. The CDR3 has 14 residues. V gave up 3 bases and J gave up 4 bases, with 13 bases separating them. DNA of the CDR3: TGTGCCAGCAGTTTCCCCCAGACTAGTTACGAGCAGTACTTC. Translation: CASSFPQTSYEQYF.

The chain is built from TRBV6-1 and TRBJ1-1; 7 bases match TRBD1. Germline lookup yields CDR1 MNHNS and CDR2 SASEGT. The CDR3 is 16 amino acids. J lost 0 bases, V lost 2 bases, and 6 bases had no gene match. Written as DNA, the CDR3 is TGTGCCAGCAGTGAACGATCCGGGACAGTGAACACTGAAGCTTTCTTT. Protein sequence: CASSERSGTVNTEAFF.

The chain has TRBV29-1 and TRBJ2-2; a weak D match, TRBD2 (7 bases). V shed 4 bases and J shed 6 bases, with 15 bases lying between them. The germline CDR1 and CDR2 sequences are SQVTM and ANQGSEA. The CDR3 has 14 residues. CDR3 sequence reads: CSVVGGSGAGELFF. The CDR3 bases are TGCAGCGTTGTCGGGGGGTCAGGGGCCGGGGAGCTGTTTTTT.

This clone was observed a handful of times. This chain uses TRBV5-1 with TRBJ2-2, with D possibly matching TRBD2 (6 bases). V lost 0 bases and J lost 13, with 22 bases in between. CDR1 is SGHRS, CDR2 YFSETQ, per germline. This CDR3 spans 16 amino acids. This CDR3 reads CASSLDGGSGSGRLFF. Written as DNA, the CDR3 is TGCGCCAGCAGCTTGGATGGAGGTTCGGGGTCCGGGAGGCTGTTTTTT.

V gene TRBV10-3 combines with J gene TRBJ1-6; D may be TRBD1 (6 bases). Germline CDR1 is ENHRY and CDR2 is SYGVKD. The CDR3 runs to 16 residues. The V gene lost 2 bases and the J gene lost 10 bases, with 18 bases spanning the gap. The CDR3 DNA follows: TGTGCCATCAGTGAGGCGAAACAGGGCGTAAGGTCACCCCTCCACTTT. This encodes CAISEAKQGVRSPLHF.

CDR3 region: CASSKDLQETQYF. Here the CDR3 DNA reads TGTGCCAGCAGTAAGGACCTCCAAGAGACCCAGTACTTC. The V and J genes are TRBV6-6 and TRBJ2-5, with D unclear. The CDR3 has 13 amino acids. Per germline, CDR1 MNHNY and CDR2 SVGAGI (reference sequence). The germline V and J ends were trimmed by 5 bases and 1 base, with 8 bases remaining between them.

A few counts support this clone. This rearrangement joins TRBV6-6 to TRBJ2-5; D might be TRBD1 or TRBD2, each matching 5 bases. The CDR3 covers 14 residues. From germline, CDR1 is MNHNY and CDR2 SVGAGI (reference sequence). Trimming removed 5 bases at V and 3 bases at J, with 13 bases between. This CDR3 reads CASSTPGREETQYF. DNA for the CDR3: TGTGCCAGCAGTACTCCGGGACGGGAAGAGACCCAGTACTTC.

J is TRBJ2-5 and V is TRBV7-3, with no clear D. The V and J ends lost 11 bases and 5 bases respectively, with 15 bases between them. Germline CDR1 and CDR2: SGHTA and FQGTGA. This CDR3 is built from 12 residues. The CDR3 loop is CAHPPYFETQYF. The CDR3 region has the DNA TGTGCCCACCCCCCCTACTTTGAGACCCAGTACTTC.

J is TRBJ2-7 and V is TRBV11-2; no firm D call. The CDR3 is 11 amino acids. The germline CDR1 and CDR2 sequences are SGHAT and FQNNGV. Trimming stripped 4 bases from V and 4 bases from J, with 5 bases between. The CDR3: CASSSSYEQYF. CDR3 nucleotides: TGTGCCAGCAGCTCTTCTTACGAGCAGTACTTC.

The V gene is TRBV7-3, the J gene TRBJ2-5, with D unclear. V lost 5 bases and J 2 bases, leaving 15 bases between the germline ends. CDR1 and CDR2 from the germline V gene are SGHTA and FQGTGA. The CDR3 has 15 amino acids. The CDR3 loop is CASSNTGSRQETQYF. The CDR3, as DNA: TGTGCCAGCAGCAACACCGGCAGTCGTCAAGAGACCCAGTACTTC. Filled out from reference TRBV7-3 and TRBJ2-5, the complete variable domain reads GAGVSQTPSNKVTEKGKYVELRCDPISGHTALYWYRQSLGQGPEFLIYFQGTGAADDSGLPNDRFFAVRPEGSVSTLKIQRTERGDSAVYLCASSNTGSRQETQYFGPGTRLLVL.

V gene TRBV20-1 combines with J gene TRBJ2-7, with TRBD1 matching over 7 bases. Looked up from germline, CDR1 is DFQATT and CDR2 is SNEGSKA (reference sequence). V lost 5 bases, J lost 5 bases, and 3 bases stayed unmatched. The length of the CDR3 is 11 residues. In DNA, the CDR3 is TGCAGTGCTCAACAGGGGAACGAGCAGTACTTC. This translates into CSAQQGNEQYF.